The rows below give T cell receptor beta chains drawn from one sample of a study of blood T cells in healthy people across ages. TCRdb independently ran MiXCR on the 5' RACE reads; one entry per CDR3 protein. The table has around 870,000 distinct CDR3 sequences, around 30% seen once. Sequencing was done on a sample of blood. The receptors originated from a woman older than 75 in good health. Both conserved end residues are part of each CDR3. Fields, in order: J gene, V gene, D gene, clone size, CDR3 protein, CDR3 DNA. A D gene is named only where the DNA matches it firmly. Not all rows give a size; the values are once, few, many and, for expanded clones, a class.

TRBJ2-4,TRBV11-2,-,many,CASSFTGAYIQYF,TGTGCCAGCAGCTTCACCGGGGCCTACATTCAGTACTTC
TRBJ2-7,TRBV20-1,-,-,CSAPLGGGYEQYF,TGCAGTGCTCCCCTAGGAGGGGGCTACGAGCAGTACTTC
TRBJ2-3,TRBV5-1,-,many,CASSLGAGISTDTQYF,TGCGCCAGCAGCTTGGGGGCAGGGATTAGCACAGATACGCAGTATTTT
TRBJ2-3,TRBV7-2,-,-,CASSLLANGADTQYF,TGTGCCAGCAGCTTACTAGCGAACGGCGCAGATACGCAGTATTTT
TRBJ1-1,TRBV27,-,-,CASSGRRWGDTEAFF,TGTGCCAGCAGTGGACGGCGATGGGGGGACACTGAAGCTTTCTTT
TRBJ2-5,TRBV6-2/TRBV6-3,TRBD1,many,CASSPDRGRQETQYF,TGTGCCAGCAGCCCAGACAGGGGAAGGCAAGAGACCCAGTACTTC
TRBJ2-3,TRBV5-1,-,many,CASSLGGHYTDTQYF,TGCGCCAGCAGCTTGGGGGGACACTACACAGATACGCAGTATTTT
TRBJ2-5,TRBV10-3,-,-,CAISEAGTQETQYF,TGTGCCATCAGTGAGGCAGGGACCCAAGAGACCCAGTACTTC
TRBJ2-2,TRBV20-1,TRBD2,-,CSARDRGGNTGERFF,TGCAGTGCTAGGGACCGGGGGGGCAACACCGGGGAGCGGTTTTTT
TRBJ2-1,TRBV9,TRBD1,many,CASSLLGRGRVDEQFF,TGTGCCAGCAGCCTCTTGGGCAGGGGGCGCGTCGATGAGCAGTTCTTC
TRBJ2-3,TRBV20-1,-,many,CSARDGSRPTDTQYF,TGCAGTGCTAGAGATGGATCCCGTCCCACAGATACGCAGTATTTT
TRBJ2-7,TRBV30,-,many,CAWSGGSSYEQYF,TGTGCCTGGAGTGGGGGCTCCTCCTACGAGCAGTACTTC
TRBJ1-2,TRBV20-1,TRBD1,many,CSATPTGGGSYGYTF,TGCAGTGCTACACCCACAGGGGGTGGCAGCTATGGCTACACCTTC
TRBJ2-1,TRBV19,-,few,CASSGTGAYQFF,TGTGCCAGTAGTGGAACGGGGGCCTACCAGTTCTTC
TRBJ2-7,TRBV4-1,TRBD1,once,CASSQDPPGQGTDEQYF,TGCGCCAGCAGCCAAGATCCTCCGGGACAGGGGACCGACGAGCAGTACTTC
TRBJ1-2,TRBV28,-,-,CVSSASDNYGYTF,TGTGTCAGCAGTGCTTCAGATAACTATGGCTACACCTTC
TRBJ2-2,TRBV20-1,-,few,CGASGLADKNTGELFF,TGCGGTGCTAGTGGGCTGGCAGATAAGAACACCGGGGAGCTGTTTTTT
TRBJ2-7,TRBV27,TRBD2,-,CASKALAGGVEQYF,TGTGCCAGCAAGGCACTAGCGGGAGGGGTCGAGCAGTACTTC
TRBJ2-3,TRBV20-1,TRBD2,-,CSAEGGRGETDTQYF,TGCAGTGCCGAGGGAGGCCGGGGGGAGACAGATACGCAGTATTTT
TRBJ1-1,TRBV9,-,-,CASSSPRGGLNTEAFF,TGCGCCAGCAGCTCACCCCGGGGGGGGCTCAACACTGAAGCTTTCTTT
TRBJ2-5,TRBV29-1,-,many,CSVQRAGETQYF,TGCAGCGTTCAGAGGGCGGGGGAGACCCAGTACTTC
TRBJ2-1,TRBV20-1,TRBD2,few,CSLLDGTTVSNEQFF,TGCAGCCTTCTCGACGGGACTACGGTTTCCAATGAGCAGTTCTTC
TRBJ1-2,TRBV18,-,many,CASSPGFILGNGYTF,TGTGCCAGCTCACCTGGGTTTATACTGGGAAATGGCTACACCTTC
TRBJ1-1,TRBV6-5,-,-,CASSYLGGDQEAFF,TGTGCCAGCAGTTACTTGGGGGGGGACCAGGAAGCTTTCTTT
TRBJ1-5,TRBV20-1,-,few,CSAGVYSNQPQHF,TGCAGTGCCGGGGTTTATAGCAATCAGCCCCAGCATTTT
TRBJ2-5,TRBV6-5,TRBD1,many,CASSYGQGVETQYF,TGTGCCAGCAGTTACGGCCAGGGGGTTGAGACCCAGTACTTC
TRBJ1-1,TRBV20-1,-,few,CTGGEAANTEAFF,TGCACTGGCGGGGAGGCAGCGAACACTGAAGCTTTCTTT
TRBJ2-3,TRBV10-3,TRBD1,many,CAISASDRGTDTQYF,TGTGCCATCAGCGCTTCGGACAGGGGCACAGATACGCAGTATTTT
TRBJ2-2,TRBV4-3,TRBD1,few,CASSGLTGTDTGELFF,TGCGCCAGCAGCGGACTTACCGGGACAGACACCGGGGAGCTGTTTTTT
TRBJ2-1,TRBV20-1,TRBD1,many,CSADRGSDEQFF,TGCAGTGCCGACAGGGGTTCGGATGAGCAGTTCTTC
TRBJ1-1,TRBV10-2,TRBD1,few,CASSEDRVAEAFF,TGCGCCAGCAGTGAGGACAGGGTCGCTGAAGCTTTCTTT
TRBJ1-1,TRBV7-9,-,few,CASSLARGGRDTEAFF,TGTGCCAGCAGCTTAGCGAGGGGGGGCAGAGACACTGAAGCTTTCTTT
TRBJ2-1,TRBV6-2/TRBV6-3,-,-,CASRTWESSYNEQFF,TGTGCCAGCAGGACCTGGGAGAGCTCCTACAATGAGCAGTTCTTC
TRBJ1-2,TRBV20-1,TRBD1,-,CSARDAGGGYTF,TGCAGTGCTAGAGATGCAGGGGGGGGCTACACCTTC